This T cell receptor (beta chain) stems from a study of blood T cell repertoires in COVID-19. Study summary: There were acute and convalescent COVID-19 samples, and they came from the United States, Italy and Spain. PBMCs, B-cell-depleted T cells, or T cells were the source of the cDNA or gDNA that made up the material.

Per the study methods: Amplification with reference gene primers provided the estimates of nucleated cell counts. Sequencing was performed with immunoSEQ multiplex PCR; in TCRdb, only in-frame clones are kept and a portion is missing. V, J and clone size were drawn from that table, and D and trimming were deduced from the DNA. In the table there are 400,000 to 500,000 clones, just over 85% of which are singletons. V gave up 0 bases and J gave up 1 base; unmatched junction bases: 7. CDR1 is SGHRS and CDR2 is YFSETQ in the germline V gene. This CDR3 spans 17 amino acids. The chain employs TRBV5-1 and TRBJ2-7; 10 bases fit TRBD2. The source material was peripheral blood. The origin of this receptor is a woman younger than 45 with active or convalescent COVID-19. CDR3 region: CASSLEGKLAGSYEQYF. Here the CDR3 DNA reads TGCGCCAGCAGCTTGGAAGGGAAACTAGCGGGATCCTACGAGCAGTACTTC.